This paragraph reports one TCR beta chain. The germline gives CDR1 MNHEY, CDR2 SVGAGI. V was pared by 6 bases and J by 7 bases, with 7 bases of the junction left unmatched. The CDR3 consists of 14 residues. This specimen belongs to a study of control samples from healthy donors and cancer patients. Clones were sequenced by immunoSEQ multiplex PCR, and TCRdb holds only the in-frame ones, with some missing. The data contain around 75,000 clones, approximately 92% of them singletons. The receptor's source is a woman in her fifties or sixties in good health. The sample taken for sequencing was blood. The chain combines TRBV6-5 with TRBJ2-1, with 9 nucleotides matching TRBD2. CDR3 residues: CASRIAGVKNEQFF. The DNA for the CDR3 is TGTGCCAGCAGAATAGCGGGAGTAAAGAATGAGCAGTTCTTC.